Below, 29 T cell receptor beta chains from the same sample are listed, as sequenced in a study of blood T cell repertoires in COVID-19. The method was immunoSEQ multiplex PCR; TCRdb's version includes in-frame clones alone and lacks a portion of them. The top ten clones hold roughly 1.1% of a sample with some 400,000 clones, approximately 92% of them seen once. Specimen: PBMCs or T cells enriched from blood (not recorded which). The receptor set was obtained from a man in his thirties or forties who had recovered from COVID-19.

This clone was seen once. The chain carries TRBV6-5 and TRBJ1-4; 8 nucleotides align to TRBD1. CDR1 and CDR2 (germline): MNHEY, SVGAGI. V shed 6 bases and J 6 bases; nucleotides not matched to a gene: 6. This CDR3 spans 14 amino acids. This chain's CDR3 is CASRSLTGDEKLFF. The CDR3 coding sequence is TGTGCCAGCAGGTCCCTGACAGGGGATGAAAAACTGTTTTTT.

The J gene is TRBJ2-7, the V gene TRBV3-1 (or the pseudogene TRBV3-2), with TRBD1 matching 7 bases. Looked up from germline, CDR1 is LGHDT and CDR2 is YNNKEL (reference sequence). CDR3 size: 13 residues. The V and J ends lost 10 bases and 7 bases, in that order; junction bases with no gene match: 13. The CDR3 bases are TGTGCCACCTCACCTTCGACAGGGCGGGAGCAGTACTTC. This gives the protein CATSPSTGREQYF.

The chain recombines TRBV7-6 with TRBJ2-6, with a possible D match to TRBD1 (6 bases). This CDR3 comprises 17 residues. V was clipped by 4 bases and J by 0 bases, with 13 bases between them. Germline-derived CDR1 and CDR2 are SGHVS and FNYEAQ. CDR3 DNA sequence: TGTGCCAGCAGCTGGGGGCAGGGCACCTCTGGGGCCAACGTCCTGACTTTC. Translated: CASSWGQGTSGANVLTF.

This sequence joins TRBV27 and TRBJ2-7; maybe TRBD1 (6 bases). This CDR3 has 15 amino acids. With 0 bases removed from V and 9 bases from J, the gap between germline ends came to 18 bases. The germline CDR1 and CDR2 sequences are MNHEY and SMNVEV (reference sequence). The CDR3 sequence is CASSLSVRGKVGQYF. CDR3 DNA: TGTGCCAGCAGTTTATCTGTCAGGGGAAAGGTGGGGCAGTACTTC.

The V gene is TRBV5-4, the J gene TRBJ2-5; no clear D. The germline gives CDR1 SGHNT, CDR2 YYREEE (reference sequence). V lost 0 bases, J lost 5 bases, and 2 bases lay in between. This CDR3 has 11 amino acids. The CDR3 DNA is TGTGCCAGCAGCTTGGCGGAGACCCAGTACTTC. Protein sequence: CASSLAETQYF.

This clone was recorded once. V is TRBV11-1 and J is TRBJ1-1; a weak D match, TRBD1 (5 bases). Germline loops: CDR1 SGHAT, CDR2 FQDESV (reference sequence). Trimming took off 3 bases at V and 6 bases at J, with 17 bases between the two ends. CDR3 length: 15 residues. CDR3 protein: CASSLYPGGISEAFF. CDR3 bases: TGTGCCAGCAGCTTGTATCCTGGGGGGATATCTGAAGCTTTCTTT.

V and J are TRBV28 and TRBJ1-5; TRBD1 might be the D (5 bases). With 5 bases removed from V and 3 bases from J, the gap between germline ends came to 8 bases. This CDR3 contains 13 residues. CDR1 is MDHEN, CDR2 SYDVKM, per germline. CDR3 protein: CASSRQLNQPQHF. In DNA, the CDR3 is TGTGCCAGCAGTCGACAGCTCAATCAGCCCCAGCATTTT.

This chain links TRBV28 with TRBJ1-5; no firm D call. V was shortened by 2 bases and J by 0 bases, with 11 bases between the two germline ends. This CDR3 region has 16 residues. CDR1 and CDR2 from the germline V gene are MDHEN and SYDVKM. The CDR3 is CASSLIARISNQPQHF. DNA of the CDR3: TGTGCCAGCAGTTTAATAGCGCGGATTAGCAATCAGCCCCAGCATTTT.

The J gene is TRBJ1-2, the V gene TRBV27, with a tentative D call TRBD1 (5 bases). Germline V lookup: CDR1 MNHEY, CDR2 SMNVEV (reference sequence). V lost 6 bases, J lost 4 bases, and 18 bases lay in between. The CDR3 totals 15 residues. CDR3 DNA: TGTGCCAGCAGGGCCGACCCTGACAGCTTCTATGGCTACACCTTC. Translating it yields CASRADPDSFYGYTF.

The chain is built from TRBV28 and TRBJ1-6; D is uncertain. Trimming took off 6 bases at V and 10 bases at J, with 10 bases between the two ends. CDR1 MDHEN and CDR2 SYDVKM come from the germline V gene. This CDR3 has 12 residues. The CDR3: CASSPKKSPLHF. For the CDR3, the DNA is TGTGCCAGCAGCCCAAAAAAATCACCCCTCCACTTT.

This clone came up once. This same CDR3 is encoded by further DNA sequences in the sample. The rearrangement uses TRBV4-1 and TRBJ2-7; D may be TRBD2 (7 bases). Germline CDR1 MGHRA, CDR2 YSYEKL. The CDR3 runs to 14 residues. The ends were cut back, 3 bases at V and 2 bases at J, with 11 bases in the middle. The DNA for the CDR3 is TGCGCCAGCAGCCAGGGGGCGGGGGCCTACGAGCAGTACTTC. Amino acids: CASSQGAGAYEQYF.

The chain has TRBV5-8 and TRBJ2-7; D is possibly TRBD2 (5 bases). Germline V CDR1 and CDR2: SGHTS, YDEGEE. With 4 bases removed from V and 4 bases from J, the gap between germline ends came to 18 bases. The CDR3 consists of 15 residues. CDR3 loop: CASSSRAAEGYEQYF. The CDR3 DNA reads TGTGCCAGCAGCAGCCGGGCGGCCGAGGGTTACGAGCAGTACTTC.

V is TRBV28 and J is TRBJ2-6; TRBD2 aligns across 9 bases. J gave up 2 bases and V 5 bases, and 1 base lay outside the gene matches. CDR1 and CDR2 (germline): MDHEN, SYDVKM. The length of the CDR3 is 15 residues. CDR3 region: CASSVAGAGANVLTF. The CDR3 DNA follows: TGTGCCAGCAGTGTAGCGGGGGCTGGGGCCAACGTCCTGACTTTC.

CDR3 DNA sequence: TGTGCCAGCAGTTACTCGACCGGGACAGGGGCCTACGAGCAGTACTTC. Translated, it gives CASSYSTGTGAYEQYF. This chain uses TRBV6-5 with TRBJ2-7, with 10 bases aligning to TRBD1. V was clipped by 0 bases and J by 2 bases; unmatched bases: 4. The CDR3 is 16 residues long. Germline assignment: CDR1 MNHEY and CDR2 SVGAGI.

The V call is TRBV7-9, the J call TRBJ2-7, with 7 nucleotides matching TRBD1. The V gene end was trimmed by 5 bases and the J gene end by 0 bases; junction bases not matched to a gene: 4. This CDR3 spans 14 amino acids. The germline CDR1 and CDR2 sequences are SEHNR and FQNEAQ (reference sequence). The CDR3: CASSDWDSSYEQYF. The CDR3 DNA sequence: TGTGCCAGCAGCGACTGGGACAGCTCCTACGAGCAGTACTTC.

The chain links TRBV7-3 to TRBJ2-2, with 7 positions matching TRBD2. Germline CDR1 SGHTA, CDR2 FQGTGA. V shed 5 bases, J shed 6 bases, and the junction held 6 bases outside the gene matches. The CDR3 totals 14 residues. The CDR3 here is CASSQGGVAGELFF. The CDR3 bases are TGTGCCAGCAGCCAGGGAGGGGTGGCCGGGGAGCTGTTTTTT.

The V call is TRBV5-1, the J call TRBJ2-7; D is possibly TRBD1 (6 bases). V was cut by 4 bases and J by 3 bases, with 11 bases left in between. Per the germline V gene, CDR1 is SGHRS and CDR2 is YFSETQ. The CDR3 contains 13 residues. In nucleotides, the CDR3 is TGCGCCAGCAGCGCCGGGACACACTACGAGCAGTACTTC. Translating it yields CASSAGTHYEQYF. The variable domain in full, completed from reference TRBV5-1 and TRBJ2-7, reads KAGVTQTPRYLIKTRGQQVTLSCSPISGHRSVSWYQQTPGQGLQFLFEYFSETQRNKGNFPGRFSGRQFSNSRSEMNVSTLELGDSALYLCASSAGTHYEQYFGPGTRLTVT.

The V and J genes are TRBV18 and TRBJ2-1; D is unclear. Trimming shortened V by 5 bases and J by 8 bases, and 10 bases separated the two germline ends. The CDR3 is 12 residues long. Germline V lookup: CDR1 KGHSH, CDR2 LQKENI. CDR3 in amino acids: CASSINRDEQFF. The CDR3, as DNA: TGTGCCAGCTCAATAAACAGAGATGAGCAGTTCTTC.

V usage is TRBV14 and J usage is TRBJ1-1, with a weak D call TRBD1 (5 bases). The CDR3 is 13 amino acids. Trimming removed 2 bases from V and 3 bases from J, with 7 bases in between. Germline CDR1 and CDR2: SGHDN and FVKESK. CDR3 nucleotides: TGTGCCAGCAGCCAACAGGGTTACACTGAAGCTTTCTTT. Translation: CASSQQGYTEAFF. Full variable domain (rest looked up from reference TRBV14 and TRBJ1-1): EAGVTQFPSHSVIEKGQTVTLRCDPISGHDNLYWYRRVMGKEIKFLLHFVKESKQDESGMPNNRFLAERTGGTYSTLKVQPAELEDSGVYFCASSQQGYTEAFFGQGTRLTVV.

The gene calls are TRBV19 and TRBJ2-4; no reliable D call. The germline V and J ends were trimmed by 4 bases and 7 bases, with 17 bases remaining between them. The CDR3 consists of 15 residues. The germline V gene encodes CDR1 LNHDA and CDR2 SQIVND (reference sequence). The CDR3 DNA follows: TGTGCCAGTAGTAATCGCGATACAATCGGGAACATTCAGTACTTC. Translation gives CASSNRDTIGNIQYF.

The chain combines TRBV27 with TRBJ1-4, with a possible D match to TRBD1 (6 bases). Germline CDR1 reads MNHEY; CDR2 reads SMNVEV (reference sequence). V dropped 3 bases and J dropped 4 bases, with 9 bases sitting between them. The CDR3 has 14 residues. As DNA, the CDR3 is TGTGCCAGCAGTTTCCGAGGGGGTAATGAAAAACTGTTTTTT. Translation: CASSFRGGNEKLFF.

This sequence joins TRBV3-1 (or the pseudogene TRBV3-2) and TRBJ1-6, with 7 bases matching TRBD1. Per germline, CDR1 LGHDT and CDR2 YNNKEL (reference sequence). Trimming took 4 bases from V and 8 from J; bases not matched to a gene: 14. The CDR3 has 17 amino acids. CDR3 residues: CASSPRDSSRSHSPLHF. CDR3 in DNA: TGTGCCAGCAGCCCCAGGGACAGTTCCCGCTCCCATTCACCCCTCCACTTT.

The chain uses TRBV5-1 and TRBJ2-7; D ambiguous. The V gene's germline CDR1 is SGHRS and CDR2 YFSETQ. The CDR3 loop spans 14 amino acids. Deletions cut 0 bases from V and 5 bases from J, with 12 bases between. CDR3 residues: CASSLVGQPDEQYF. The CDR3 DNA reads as TGCGCCAGCAGCTTGGTTGGGCAACCCGACGAGCAGTACTTC.

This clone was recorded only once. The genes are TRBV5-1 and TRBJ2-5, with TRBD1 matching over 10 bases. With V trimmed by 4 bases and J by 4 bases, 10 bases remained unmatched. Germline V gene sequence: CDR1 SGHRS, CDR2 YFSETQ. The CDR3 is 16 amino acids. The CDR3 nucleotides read TGCGCCAGCAGCCAGCGACAGGGGGCATTTGGAGAGACCCAGTACTTC. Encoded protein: CASSQRQGAFGETQYF.

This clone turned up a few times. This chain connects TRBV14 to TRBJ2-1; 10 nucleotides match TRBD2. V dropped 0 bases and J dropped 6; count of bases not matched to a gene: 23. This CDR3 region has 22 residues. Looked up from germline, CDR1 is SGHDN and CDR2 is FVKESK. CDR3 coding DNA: TGTGCCAGCAGCCAAGACCTTCTGCAGGAGGGTCCAACTAGCGGGGAAGCCAATGAGCAGTTCTTC. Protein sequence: CASSQDLLQEGPTSGEANEQFF.

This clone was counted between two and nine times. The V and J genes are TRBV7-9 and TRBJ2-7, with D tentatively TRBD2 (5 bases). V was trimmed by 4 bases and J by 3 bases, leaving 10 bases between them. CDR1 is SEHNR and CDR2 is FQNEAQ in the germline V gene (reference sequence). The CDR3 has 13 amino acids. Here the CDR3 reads CASSSGRDYEQYF. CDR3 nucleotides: TGTGCCAGCAGCTCCGGACGGGACTACGAGCAGTACTTC.

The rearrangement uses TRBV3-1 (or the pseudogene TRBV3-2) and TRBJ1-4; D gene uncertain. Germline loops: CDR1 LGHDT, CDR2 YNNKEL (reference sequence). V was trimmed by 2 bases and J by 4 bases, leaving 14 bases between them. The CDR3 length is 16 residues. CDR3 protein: CASSQSQTGINEKLFF. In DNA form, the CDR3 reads TGTGCCAGCAGCCAATCCCAGACGGGGATTAATGAAAAACTGTTTTTT.

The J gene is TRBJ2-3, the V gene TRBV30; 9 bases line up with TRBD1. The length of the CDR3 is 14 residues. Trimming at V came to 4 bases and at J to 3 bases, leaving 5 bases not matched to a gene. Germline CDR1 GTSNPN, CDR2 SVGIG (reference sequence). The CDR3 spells CAWKLQGATDTQYF. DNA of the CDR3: TGTGCCTGGAAACTACAGGGGGCAACAGATACGCAGTATTTT. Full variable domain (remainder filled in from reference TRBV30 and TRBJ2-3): SQTIHQWPATLVQPVGSPLSLECTVEGTSNPNLYWYRQAAGRGLQLLFYSVGIGQISSEVPQNLSASRPQDRQFILSSKKLLLSDSGFYLCAWKLQGATDTQYFGPGTRLTVL.

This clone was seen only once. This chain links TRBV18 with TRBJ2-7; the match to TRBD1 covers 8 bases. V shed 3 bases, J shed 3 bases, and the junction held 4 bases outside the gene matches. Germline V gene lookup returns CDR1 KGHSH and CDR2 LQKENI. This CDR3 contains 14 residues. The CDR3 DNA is TGTGCCAGCTCACCTCGGACAGGGAACTACGAGCAGTACTTC. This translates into CASSPRTGNYEQYF. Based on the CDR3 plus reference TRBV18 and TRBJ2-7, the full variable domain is NAGVMQNPRHLVRRRGQEARLRCSPMKGHSHVYWYRQLPEEGLKFMVYLQKENIIDESGMPKERFSAEFPKEGPSILRIQQVVRGDSAAYFCASSPRTGNYEQYFGPGTRLTVT.